In this sample, the clone carrying this T cell receptor (beta chain) turned up a few times. Then a second PCR, running roughly 7 to 11 cycles, was carried out with a sample-barcoded 5' primer and a J-beta primer mix. TCRdb re-derived calls from the 5' RACE reads in MiXCR, one entry per CDR3 protein. The data contain about 930,000 distinct CDR3 sequences, 25% to 35% of them singletons. The sample originates from a study of blood T cells in healthy people across ages. Study background: Template switching recovered approximately one barcoded beta molecule for every two T cells.

V lost 1 base, J lost 2 bases, and 4 bases stayed unmatched. This CDR3 is built from 16 residues. Germline assignment: CDR1 LGHDT and CDR2 YNNKEL (reference sequence). In addition, the sample was reused for a study of T cells of mothers and their children. Per that paper: There were over 9.5 million TCR beta CDR3 reads from each mother and about 3 million from each child.

The rearrangement links TRBV3-1 to TRBJ1-3; 8 bases map to TRBD1. This receptor was obtained from a woman in her thirties or forties in good health. The source material was blood. In DNA form, the CDR3 reads TGTGCCAGCAGCCAAGTTCAGGGGGCGCCTGGAAACACCATATATTTT. Amino acid sequence: CASSQVQGAPGNTIYF.